The rows below give T cell receptor beta chains drawn from one sample of a study of OX40 agonist ivuxolimab in advanced cancers. The method was immunoSEQ multiplex PCR; TCRdb's version includes in-frame clones alone and lacks a portion of them. The table records more than 45,000 clones, more than 85% of them present only once. This material consisted of CD4+ or CD8+ T cells sorted from blood, taken in a trial of the OX40 agonist ivuxolimab. The receptors derive from an adult with an advanced solid tumor such as melanoma, head and neck, liver or kidney cancer. The CDR3 runs from the conserved cysteine through the conserved F or W. A D gene is named only where the DNA matches it firmly. Only part of the rows carry a size: once, few, many, or a class if the clone is expanded.

clone_size	v_call	d_call	j_call	cdr3_aa	cdr3_nt
NA	TRBV9	NA	TRBJ1-3	CASSVGGGAATSGNTIYF	TGTGCCAGCAGCGTAGGGGGTGGGGCAGCTACATCTGGAAACACCATATATTTT
NA	TRBV18	NA	TRBJ1-2	CASSPEDYGYTF	TGTGCCAGCTCACCAGAAGACTATGGCTACACCTTC
once	TRBV5-4	TRBD1	TRBJ1-1	CASSSNRGDTEAFF	TGTGCCAGCAGCTCTAACAGGGGTGACACTGAAGCTTTCTTT
few	TRBV18	NA	TRBJ1-2	CASSPDSPSNYGYTF	TGTGCCAGCTCACCGGACAGCCCCTCTAACTATGGCTACACCTTC
NA	TRBV5-5	NA	TRBJ2-7	CASSLDPVGSYEQYF	TGTGCCAGCAGCTTGGACCCGGTTGGTTCCTACGAGCAGTACTTC
NA	TRBV6-5	NA	TRBJ1-1	CASSPRVGTEAFF	TGTGCCAGCAGCCCCAGGGTAGGCACTGAAGCTTTCTTT
once	TRBV29-1	TRBD1	TRBJ1-3	CSVLVQGAFGNTIYF	TGCAGCGTTCTTGTCCAGGGGGCGTTTGGAAACACCATATATTTT
NA	TRBV19	NA	TRBJ2-5	CASRAGTQETQYF	TGTGCCAGTAGGGCGGGGACCCAAGAGACCCAGTACTTC
NA	TRBV7-2	NA	TRBJ1-5	CASSSLGGNQPQHF	TGTGCCAGCAGCTCATTGGGGGGGAACCAGCCCCAGCATTTT
once	TRBV5-6	NA	TRBJ1-3	CASSLDDFGNTIYF	TGTGCCAGCAGCTTGGATGACTTCGGAAACACCATATATTTT